The sample holds one count of the clone carrying this TCR beta chain. This entry is derived from a study of blood T cell repertoires in COVID-19. Background on the study: T cells, B-cell-depleted T cells, or PBMCs supplied cDNA or gDNA.

Trimming shortened V by 4 bases and J by 1 base, and 19 bases separated the two germline ends. The CDR3 extends over 17 amino acids. Germline assignment: CDR1 ENHRY and CDR2 SYGVKD. The table came from immunoSEQ multiplex PCR; TCRdb's copy has only in-frame clones and leaves some out. This repertoire shows some 420,000 clones, 80% to 90% found once; its top ten account for 0.95% to 1.3%. Sequenced input: PBMCs or T cells enriched from blood (not recorded which). The genes are TRBV10-3 and TRBJ2-5, with a weak D call TRBD2 (6 bases). This clonotype originated in a man under 40 who had recovered from COVID-19. CDR3 amino acids: CAISGLAGQGGQETQYF. The CDR3, as DNA: TGTGCCATCAGTGGGCTGGCGGGTCAGGGAGGCCAAGAGACCCAGTACTTC.